Sequencing of this T cell receptor (beta chain) was carried out in a study of OX40 agonist ivuxolimab in advanced cancers. As for the study in general: With ivuxolimab, an agonistic anti-OX40 (CD134) antibody, patients were treated. Broader study findings: More expanded clones were found, on average, in CD8+ than in CD4+ T cells.

CDR3 length: 16 residues. Per the germline V gene, CDR1 is SGHNT and CDR2 is YYREEE (reference sequence). The ends were cut back, 0 bases at V and 3 bases at J, with 15 bases in the middle. Repertoires were generated with immunoSEQ multiplex PCR, while TCRdb's copy carries only in-frame clones and drops some. The data contain 25,000 to 35,000 clones, about 83% of them singletons. Of note for this clone: Antigen: not known.

The receptor was isolated from an adult with an advanced solid tumor such as melanoma, head and neck, liver or kidney cancer. The source was CD4+ or CD8+ T cells sorted from blood, collected in a trial of the OX40 agonist ivuxolimab. The gene calls are TRBV5-4 and TRBJ1-2; D perhaps matches TRBD1 (5 bases). The CDR3 spells CASSLVLAGTYYGYTF. The CDR3 DNA sequence: TGTGCCAGCAGCTTGGTATTGGCGGGGACTTACTATGGCTACACCTTC.